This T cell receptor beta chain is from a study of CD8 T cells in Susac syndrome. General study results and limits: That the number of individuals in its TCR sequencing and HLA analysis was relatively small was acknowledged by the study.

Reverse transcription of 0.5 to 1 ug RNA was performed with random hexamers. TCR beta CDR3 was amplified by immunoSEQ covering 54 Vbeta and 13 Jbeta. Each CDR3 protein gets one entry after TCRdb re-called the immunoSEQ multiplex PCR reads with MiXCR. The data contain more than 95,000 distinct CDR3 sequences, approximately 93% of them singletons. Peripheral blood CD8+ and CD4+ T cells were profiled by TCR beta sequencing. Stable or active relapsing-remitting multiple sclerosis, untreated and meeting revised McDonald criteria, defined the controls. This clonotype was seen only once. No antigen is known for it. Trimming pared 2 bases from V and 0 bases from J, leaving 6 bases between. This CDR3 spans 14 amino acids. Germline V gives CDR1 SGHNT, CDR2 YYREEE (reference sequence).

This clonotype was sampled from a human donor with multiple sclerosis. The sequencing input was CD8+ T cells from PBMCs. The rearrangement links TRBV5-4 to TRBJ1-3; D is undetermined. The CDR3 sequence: CASSLRDSGNTIYF. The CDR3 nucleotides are TGTGCCAGCAGCTTACGGGACTCTGGAAACACCATATATTTT. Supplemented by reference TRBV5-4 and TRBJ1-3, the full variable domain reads ETGVTQSPTHLIKTRGQQVTLRCSSQSGHNTVSWYQQALGQGPQFIFQYYREEENGRGNFPPRFSGLQFPNYSSELNVNALELDDSALYLCASSLRDSGNTIYFGEGSWLTVV.